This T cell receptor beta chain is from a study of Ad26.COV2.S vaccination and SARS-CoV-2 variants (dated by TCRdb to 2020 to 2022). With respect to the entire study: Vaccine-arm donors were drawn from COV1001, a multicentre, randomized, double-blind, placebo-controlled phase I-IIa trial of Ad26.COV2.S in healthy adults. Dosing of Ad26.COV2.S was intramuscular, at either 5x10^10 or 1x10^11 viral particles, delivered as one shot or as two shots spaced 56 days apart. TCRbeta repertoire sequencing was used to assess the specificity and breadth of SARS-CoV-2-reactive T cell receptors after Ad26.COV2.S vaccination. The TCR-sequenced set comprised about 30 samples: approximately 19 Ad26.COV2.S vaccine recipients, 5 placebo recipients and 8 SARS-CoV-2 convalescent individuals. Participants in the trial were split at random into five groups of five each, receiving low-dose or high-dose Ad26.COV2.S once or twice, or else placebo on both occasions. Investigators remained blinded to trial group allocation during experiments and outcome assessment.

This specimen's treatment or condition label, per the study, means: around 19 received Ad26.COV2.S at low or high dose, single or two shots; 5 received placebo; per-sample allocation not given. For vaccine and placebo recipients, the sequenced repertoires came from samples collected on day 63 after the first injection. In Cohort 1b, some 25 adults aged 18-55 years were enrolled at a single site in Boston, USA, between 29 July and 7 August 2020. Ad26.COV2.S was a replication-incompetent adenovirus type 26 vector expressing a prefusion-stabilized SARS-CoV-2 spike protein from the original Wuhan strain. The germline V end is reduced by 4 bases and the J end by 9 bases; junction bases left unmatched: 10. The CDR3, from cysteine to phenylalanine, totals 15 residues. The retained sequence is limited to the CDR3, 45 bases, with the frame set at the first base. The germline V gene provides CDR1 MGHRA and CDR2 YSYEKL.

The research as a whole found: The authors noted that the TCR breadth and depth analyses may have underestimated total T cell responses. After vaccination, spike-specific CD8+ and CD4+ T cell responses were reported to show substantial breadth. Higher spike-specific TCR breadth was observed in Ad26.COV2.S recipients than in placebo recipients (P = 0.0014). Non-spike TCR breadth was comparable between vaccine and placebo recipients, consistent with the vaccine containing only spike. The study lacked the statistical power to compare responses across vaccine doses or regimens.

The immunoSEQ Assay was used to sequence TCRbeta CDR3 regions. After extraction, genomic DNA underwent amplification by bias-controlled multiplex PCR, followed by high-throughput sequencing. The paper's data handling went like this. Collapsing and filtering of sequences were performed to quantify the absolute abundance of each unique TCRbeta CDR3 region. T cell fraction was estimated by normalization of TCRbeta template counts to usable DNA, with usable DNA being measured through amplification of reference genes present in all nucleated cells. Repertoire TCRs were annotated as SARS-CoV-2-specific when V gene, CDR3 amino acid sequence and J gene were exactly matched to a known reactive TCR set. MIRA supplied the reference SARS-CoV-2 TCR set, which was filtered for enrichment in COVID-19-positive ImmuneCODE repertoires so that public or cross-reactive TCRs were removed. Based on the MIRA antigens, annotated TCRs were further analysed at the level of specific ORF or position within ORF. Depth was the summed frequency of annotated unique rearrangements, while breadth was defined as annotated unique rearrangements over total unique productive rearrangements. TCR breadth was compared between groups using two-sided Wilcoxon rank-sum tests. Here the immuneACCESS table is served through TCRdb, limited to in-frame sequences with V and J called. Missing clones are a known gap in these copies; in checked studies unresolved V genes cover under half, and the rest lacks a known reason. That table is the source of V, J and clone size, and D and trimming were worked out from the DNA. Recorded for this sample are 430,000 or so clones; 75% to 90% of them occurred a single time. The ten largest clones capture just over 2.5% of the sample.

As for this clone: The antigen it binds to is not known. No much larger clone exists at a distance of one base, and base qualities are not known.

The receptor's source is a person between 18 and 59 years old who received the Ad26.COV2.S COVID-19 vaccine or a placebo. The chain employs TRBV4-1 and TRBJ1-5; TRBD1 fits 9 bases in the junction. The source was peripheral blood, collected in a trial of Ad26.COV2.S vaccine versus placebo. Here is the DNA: TGCGCCAGCAGCCCCCGACAGGGGGTAAATTGGCCCCAGCATTTT. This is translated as CASSPRQGVNWPQHF.